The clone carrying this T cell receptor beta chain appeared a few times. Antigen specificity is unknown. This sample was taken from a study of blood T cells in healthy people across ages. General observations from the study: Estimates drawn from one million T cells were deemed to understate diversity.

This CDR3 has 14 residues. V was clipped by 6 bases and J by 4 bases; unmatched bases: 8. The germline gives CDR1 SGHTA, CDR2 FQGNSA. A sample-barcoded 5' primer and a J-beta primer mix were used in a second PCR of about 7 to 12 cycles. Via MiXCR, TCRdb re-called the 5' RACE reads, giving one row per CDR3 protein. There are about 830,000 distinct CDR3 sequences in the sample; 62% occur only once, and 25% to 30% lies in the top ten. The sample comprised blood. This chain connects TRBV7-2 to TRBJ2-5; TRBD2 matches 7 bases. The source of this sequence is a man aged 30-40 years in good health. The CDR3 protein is CASSKAAGLETQYF. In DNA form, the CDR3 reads TGTGCCAGCAGTAAGGCAGCGGGGTTAGAGACCCAGTACTTC.